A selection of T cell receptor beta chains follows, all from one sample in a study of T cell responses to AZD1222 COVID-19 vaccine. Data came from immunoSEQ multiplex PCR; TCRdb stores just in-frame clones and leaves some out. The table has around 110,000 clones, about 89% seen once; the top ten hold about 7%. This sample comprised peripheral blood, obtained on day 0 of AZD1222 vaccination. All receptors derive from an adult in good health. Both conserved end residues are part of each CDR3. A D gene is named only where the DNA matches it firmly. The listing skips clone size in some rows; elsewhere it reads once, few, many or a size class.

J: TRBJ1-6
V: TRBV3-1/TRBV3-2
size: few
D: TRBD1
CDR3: CASSHRGTDSPLHF
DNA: TGTGCCAGCAGCCACAGGGGGACGGATTCACCCCTCCACTTT

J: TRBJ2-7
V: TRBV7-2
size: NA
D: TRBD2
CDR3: CASSSLGLAVSYEQYF
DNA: TGTGCCAGCAGCTCATTGGGACTAGCGGTCTCCTACGAGCAGTACTTC

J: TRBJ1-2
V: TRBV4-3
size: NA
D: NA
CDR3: CASSPGRTNYGYTF
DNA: TGCGCCAGCAGCCCCGGACGGACAAACTATGGCTACACCTTC

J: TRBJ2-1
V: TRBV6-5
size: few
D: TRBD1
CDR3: CASPGQGASNEQFF
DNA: TGTGCCTCCCCGGGACAGGGGGCGAGTAATGAGCAGTTCTTC

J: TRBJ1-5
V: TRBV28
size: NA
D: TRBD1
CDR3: CASSLFFRGRGYSNQPQHF
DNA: TGTGCCAGCAGTTTATTTTTTCGCGGCAGGGGGTATAGCAATCAGCCCCAGCATTTT

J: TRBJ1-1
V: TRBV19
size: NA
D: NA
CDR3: CASSKSPNTEAFF
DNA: TGTGCCAGTAGTAAGTCCCCGAACACTGAAGCTTTCTTT

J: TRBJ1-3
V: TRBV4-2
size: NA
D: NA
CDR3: CASSKTGGLSGNTIYF
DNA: TGTGCCAGCAGCAAAACCGGGGGCCTCTCTGGAAACACCATATATTTT

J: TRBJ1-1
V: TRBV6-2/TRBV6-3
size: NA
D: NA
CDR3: CASSQQTIGAAEAFF
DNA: TGTGCCAGCAGTCAGCAGACGATAGGGGCGGCTGAAGCTTTCTTT

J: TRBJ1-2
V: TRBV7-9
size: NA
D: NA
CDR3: CASTQGTGGGYTF
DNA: TGTGCCAGCACCCAAGGAACAGGAGGCGGCTACACCTTC

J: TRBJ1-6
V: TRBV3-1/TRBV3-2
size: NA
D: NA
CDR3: CASSQDRVQPLHF
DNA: TGTGCCAGCAGCCAAGACAGGGTTCAACCCCTCCACTTT

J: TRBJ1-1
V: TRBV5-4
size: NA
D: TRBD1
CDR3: CASSLGGRGLAEAFF
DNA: TGTGCCAGCAGCTTGGGGGGCAGGGGGTTGGCTGAAGCTTTCTTT

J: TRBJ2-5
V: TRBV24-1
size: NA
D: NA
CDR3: CATGEEGREETQYF
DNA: TGTGCCACCGGCGAGGAAGGGAGAGAAGAGACCCAGTACTTC

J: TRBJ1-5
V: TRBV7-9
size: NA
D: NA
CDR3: CASSLAGGGQPQHF
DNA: TGTGCCAGCAGCTTAGCTGGGGGGGGTCAGCCCCAGCATTTT

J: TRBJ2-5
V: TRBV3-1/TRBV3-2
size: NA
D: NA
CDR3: CASSQANEQETQYF
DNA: TGTGCCAGCAGCCAAGCAAACGAACAAGAGACCCAGTACTTC

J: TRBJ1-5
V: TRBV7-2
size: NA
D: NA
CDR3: CASSLEFRGAPQPQHF
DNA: TGTGCCAGCAGCTTGGAATTTAGGGGGGCTCCTCAGCCCCAGCATTTT

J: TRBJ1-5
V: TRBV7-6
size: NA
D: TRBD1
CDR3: CASSLAGTGGNQPQHF
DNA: TGTGCCAGCAGCTTAGCAGGGACAGGCGGCAATCAGCCCCAGCATTTT

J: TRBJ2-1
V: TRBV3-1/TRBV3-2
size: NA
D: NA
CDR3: CASRGPKKEGQFF
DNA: TGTGCCAGCCGGGGACCGAAAAAGGAGGGGCAGTTCTTC

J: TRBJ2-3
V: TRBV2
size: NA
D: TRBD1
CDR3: CASSEFGGQGPSTDTQYF
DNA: TGTGCCAGCAGTGAATTTGGGGGACAGGGGCCTAGCACAGATACGCAGTATTTT

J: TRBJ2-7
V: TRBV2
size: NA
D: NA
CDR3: CASTAVPYEQYF
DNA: TGTGCCAGCACCGCAGTCCCCTACGAGCAGTACTTC

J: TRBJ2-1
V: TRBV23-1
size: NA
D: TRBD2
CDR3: CASSQLTSGSRGSYNEQFF
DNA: TGCGCCAGCAGTCAATTAACTAGCGGGAGCCGGGGCTCCTACAATGAGCAGTTCTTC

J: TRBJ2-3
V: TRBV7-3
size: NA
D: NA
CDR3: CASSTGLSADTQYF
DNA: TGTGCCAGCAGCACGGGACTGTCAGCAGATACGCAGTATTTT

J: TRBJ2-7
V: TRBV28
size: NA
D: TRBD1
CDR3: CASSSTRQGPSYEQYF
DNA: TGTGCCAGCAGTTCCACCCGACAGGGCCCCTCCTACGAGCAGTACTTC

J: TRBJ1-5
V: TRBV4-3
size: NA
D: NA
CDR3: CASSATHLEGGGNQPQHF
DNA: TGCGCCAGCAGTGCTACCCACCTTGAGGGAGGTGGCAATCAGCCCCAGCATTTT

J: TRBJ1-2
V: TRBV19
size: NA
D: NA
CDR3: CASSTALYYGYTF
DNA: TGTGCCAGTAGTACGGCCCTCTACTATGGCTACACCTTC

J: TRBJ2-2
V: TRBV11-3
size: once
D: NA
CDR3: CASSLAVGSTNTGELFF
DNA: TGTGCCAGCAGCTTAGCAGTCGGCAGCACGAACACCGGGGAGCTGTTTTTT

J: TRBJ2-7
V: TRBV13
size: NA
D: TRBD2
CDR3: CASSLESVLAGGREQYF
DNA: TGTGCCAGCAGCTTAGAATCGGTGCTAGCGGGAGGAAGGGAGCAGTACTTC

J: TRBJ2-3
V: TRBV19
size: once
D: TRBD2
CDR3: CASSDGGTLIFSGTDTQYF
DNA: TGTGCCAGTAGCGACGGGGGGACCCTGATCTTCTCCGGCACAGATACGCAGTATTTT

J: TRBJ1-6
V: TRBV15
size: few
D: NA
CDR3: CATSIRSSSSYNSPLHF
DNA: TGTGCCACCAGCATAAGAAGTTCTAGCTCCTATAATTCACCCCTCCACTTT

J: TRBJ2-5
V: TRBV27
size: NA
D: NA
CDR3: CASSPYGQGMGETQYF
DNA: TGTGCCAGCAGTCCTTACGGGCAGGGAATGGGAGAGACCCAGTACTTC

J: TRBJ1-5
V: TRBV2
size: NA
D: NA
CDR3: CASSDTFGNQPQHF
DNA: TGTGCCAGCAGTGATACGTTCGGCAATCAGCCCCAGCATTTT

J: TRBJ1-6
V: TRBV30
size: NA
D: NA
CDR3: CAWSGGQTSPLHF
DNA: TGTGCCTGGAGTGGCGGACAGACTTCACCCCTCCACTTT

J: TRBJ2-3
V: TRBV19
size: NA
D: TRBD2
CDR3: CASSPKTSGKSDTQYF
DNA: TGTGCCAGTAGTCCGAAGACTAGCGGGAAGTCAGATACGCAGTATTTT

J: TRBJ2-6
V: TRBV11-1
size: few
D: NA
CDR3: CASSLDISGANVLTF
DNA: TGTGCCAGCAGCTTGGACATCTCTGGGGCCAACGTCCTGACTTTC

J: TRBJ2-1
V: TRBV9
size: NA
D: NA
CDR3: CASSPTGSRYNEQFF
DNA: TGTGCCAGCAGCCCCACGGGGAGCCGGTACAATGAGCAGTTCTTC

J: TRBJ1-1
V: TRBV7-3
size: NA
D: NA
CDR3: CASSRGGDTEAFF
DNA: TGTGCCAGCAGCAGGGGAGGGGACACTGAAGCTTTCTTT

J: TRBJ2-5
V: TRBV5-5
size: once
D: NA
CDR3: CASSSSIGGGETQYF
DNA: TGTGCCAGCAGCTCCTCAATCGGGGGTGGGGAGACCCAGTACTTC

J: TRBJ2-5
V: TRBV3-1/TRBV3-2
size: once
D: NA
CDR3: CASSQGEGERETQYF
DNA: TGTGCCAGCAGCCAAGGAGAGGGGGAGAGAGAGACCCAGTACTTC

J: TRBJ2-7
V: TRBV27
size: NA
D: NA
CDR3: CASSLAGAVEYEQYF
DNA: TGTGCCAGCAGTTTAGCAGGGGCAGTGGAATACGAGCAGTACTTC

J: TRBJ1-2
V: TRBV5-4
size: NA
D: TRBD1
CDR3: CASSPGGRGNNGYTF
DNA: TGTGCCAGCAGCCCAGGGGGCAGGGGCAATAATGGCTACACCTTC

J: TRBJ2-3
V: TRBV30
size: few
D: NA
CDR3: CAWSLGSTDTQYF
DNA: TGTGCCTGGAGTTTAGGGTCCACAGATACGCAGTATTTT

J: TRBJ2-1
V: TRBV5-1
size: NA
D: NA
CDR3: CASRGESHSYNEQFF
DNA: TGCGCCAGCAGGGGCGAGAGTCATTCCTACAATGAGCAGTTCTTC

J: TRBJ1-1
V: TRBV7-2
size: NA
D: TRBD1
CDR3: CASSMTGGYTEAFF
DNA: TGTGCCAGCAGCATGACAGGGGGTTACACTGAAGCTTTCTTT

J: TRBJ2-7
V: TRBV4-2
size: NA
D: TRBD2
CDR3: CASSQGETSGSKYEQYF
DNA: TGTGCCAGCAGCCAAGGAGAGACTAGCGGGAGTAAGTACGAGCAGTACTTC

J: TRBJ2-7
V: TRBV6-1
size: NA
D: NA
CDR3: CASSEGAGTPAREQYF
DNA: TGTGCCAGCAGTGAAGGAGCCGGGACACCCGCTCGGGAGCAGTACTTC

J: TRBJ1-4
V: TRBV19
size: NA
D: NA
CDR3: CASSSDRTATNEKLFF
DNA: TGTGCCAGTAGTTCCGACAGGACTGCAACTAATGAAAAACTGTTTTTT

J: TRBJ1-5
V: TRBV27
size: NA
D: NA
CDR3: CASSLRLDSSSGRNQPQHF
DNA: TGTGCCAGCAGTTTAAGGTTGGACAGTTCGTCTGGCCGCAATCAGCCCCAGCATTTT

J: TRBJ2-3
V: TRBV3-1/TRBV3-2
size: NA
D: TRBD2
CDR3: CASSQVSGIADTQYF
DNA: TGTGCCAGCAGCCAAGTTAGCGGGATTGCAGATACGCAGTATTTT

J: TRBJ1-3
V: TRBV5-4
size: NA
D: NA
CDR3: CASSLDGGSGNTIYF
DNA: TGTGCCAGCAGCTTGGACGGAGGCTCTGGAAACACCATATATTTT

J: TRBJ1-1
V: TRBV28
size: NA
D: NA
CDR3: CASSGRDPLRWSEAFF
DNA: TGTGCCAGCAGTGGCCGGGACCCTTTGAGGTGGTCTGAAGCTTTCTTT

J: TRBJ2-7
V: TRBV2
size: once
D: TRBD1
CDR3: CASSTDRDLSEQYF
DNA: TGTGCCAGCAGTACGGACAGGGACCTATCCGAGCAGTACTTC

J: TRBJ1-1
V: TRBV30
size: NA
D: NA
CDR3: CAWREPGEAFF
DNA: TGTGCCTGGAGAGAACCCGGTGAAGCTTTCTTT

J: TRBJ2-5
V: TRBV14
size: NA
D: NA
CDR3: CASSQGTRRQGGETQYF
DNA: TGTGCCAGCAGCCAAGGGACCAGAAGACAGGGAGGGGAGACCCAGTACTTC

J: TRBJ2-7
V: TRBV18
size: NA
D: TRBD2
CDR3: CASSRIKPGLAGVYEQYF
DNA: TGTGCCAGCTCACGTATAAAACCGGGACTAGCGGGAGTCTACGAGCAGTACTTC

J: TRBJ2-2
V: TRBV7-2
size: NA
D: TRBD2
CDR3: CASSLGLAGTGELFF
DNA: TGTGCCAGCAGCTTGGGACTAGCGGGCACCGGGGAGCTGTTTTTT

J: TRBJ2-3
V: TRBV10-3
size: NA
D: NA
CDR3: CATSHRDTQYF
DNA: TGTGCCACCTCGCACCGAGATACGCAGTATTTT

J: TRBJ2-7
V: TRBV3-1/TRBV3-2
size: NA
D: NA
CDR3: CASSQQEWGEQYF
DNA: TGTGCCAGCAGCCAGCAGGAATGGGGCGAGCAGTACTTC

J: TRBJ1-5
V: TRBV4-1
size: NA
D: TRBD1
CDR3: CASSHGTGANQPQHF
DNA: TGCGCCAGCAGCCACGGGACAGGGGCCAATCAGCCCCAGCATTTT

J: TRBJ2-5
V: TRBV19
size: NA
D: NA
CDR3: CASSGGLSETQYF
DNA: TGTGCCAGTAGTGGGGGGCTCAGCGAGACCCAGTACTTC

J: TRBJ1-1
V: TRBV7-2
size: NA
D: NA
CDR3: CASSPGPGNTEAFF
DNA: TGTGCCAGCAGCCCCGGACCGGGGAACACTGAAGCTTTCTTT